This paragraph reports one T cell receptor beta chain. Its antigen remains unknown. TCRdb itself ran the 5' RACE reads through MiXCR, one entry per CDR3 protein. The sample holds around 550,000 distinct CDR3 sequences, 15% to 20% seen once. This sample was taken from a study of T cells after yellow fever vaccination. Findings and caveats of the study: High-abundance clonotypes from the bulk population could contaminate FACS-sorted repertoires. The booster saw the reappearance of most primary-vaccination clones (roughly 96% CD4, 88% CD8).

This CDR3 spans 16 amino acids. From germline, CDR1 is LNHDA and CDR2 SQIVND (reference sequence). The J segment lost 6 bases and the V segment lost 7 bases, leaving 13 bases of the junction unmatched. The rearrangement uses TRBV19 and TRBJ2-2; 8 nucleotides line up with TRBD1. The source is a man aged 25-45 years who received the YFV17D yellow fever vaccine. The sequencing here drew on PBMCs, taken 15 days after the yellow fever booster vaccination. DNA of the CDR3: TGTGCCAGTACCGATCCGGGCAGGGGGCGGTCCGGGGAGCTGTTTTTT. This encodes CASTDPGRGRSGELFF.